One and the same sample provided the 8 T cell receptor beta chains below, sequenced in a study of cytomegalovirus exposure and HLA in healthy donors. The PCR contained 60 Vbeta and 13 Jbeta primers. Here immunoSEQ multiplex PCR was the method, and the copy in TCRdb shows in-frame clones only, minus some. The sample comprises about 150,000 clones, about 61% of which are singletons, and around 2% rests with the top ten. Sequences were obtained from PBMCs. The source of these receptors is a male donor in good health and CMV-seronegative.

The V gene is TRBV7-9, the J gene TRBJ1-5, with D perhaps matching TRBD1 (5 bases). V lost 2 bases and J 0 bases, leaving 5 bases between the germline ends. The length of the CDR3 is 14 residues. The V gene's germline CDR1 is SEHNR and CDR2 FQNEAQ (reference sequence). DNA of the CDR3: TGTGCCAGCAGCTTACAGGGTAGCAATCAGCCCCAGCATTTT. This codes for CASSLQGSNQPQHF. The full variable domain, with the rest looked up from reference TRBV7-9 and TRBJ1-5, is DTGVSQNPRHKITKRGQNVTFRCDPISEHNRLYWYRQTLGQGPEFLTYFQNEAQLEKSRLLSDRFSAERPKGSFSTLEIQRTEQGDSAMYLCASSLQGSNQPQHFGDGTRLSIL.

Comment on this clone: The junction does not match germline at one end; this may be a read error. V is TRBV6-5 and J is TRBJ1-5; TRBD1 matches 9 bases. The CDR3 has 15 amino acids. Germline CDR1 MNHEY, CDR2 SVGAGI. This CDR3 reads CPSSPTGGRYQPQHF. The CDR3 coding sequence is TGTCCCAGCAGCCCGACAGGGGGAAGGTATCAGCCCCAGCATTTT.

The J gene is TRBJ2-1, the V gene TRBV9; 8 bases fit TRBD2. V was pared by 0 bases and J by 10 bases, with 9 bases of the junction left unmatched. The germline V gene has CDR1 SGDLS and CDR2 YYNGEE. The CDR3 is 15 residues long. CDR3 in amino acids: CASSVGGGGYREQFF. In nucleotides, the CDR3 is TGTGCCAGCAGCGTAGGGGGCGGGGGGTATCGAGAGCAGTTCTTC.

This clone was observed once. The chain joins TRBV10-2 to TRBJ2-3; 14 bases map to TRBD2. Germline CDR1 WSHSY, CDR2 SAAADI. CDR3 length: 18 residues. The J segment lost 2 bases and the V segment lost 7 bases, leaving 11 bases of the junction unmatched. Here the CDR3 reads CASKRGLAGGRNTDTQYF. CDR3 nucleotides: TGCGCCAGCAAGCGTGGACTAGCGGGGGGCCGTAACACAGATACGCAGTATTTT.

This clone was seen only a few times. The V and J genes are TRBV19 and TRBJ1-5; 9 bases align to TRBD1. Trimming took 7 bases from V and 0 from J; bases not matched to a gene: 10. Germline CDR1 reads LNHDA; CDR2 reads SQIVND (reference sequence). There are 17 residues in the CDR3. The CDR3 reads CASNGGQGSLSNQPQHF. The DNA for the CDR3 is TGTGCCAGTAATGGTGGACAGGGGTCCCTTAGCAATCAGCCCCAGCATTTT.

CDR3 in amino acids: CASSLGQGGMNTEAFF. The CDR3 nucleotides read TGTGCCAGCAGCTTAGGACAGGGGGGGATGAACACTGAAGCTTTCTTT. The genes are TRBV7-8 and TRBJ1-1, with TRBD1 matching 9 bases. V was clipped by 1 base and J by 0 bases; unmatched bases: 3. The germline V gene encodes CDR1 SGHVS and CDR2 FQNEAQ. The CDR3 length is 16 residues. The full variable domain, completed using reference TRBV7-8 and TRBJ1-1, is GAGVSQSPRYKVAKRGQDVALRCDPISGHVSLFWYQQALGQGPEFLTYFQNEAQLDKSGLPSDRFFAERPEGSVSTLKIQRTQQEDSAVYLCASSLGQGGMNTEAFFGQGTRLTVV.

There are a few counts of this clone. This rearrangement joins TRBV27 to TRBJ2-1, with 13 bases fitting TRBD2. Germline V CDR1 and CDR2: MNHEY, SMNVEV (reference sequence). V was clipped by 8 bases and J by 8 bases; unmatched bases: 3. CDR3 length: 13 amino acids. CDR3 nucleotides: TGTGCCAGCCGGACTAGCGGGGGATATGAGCAGTTCTTC. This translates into CASRTSGGYEQFF.

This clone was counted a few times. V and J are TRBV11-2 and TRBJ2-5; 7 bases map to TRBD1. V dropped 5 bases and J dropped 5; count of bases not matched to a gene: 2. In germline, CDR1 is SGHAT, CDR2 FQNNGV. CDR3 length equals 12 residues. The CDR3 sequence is CASSQQGETQYF. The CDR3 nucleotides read TGTGCCAGCAGCCAACAGGGGGAGACCCAGTACTTC. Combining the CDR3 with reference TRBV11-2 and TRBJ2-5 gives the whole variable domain EAGVAQSPRYKIIEKRQSVAFWCNPISGHATLYWYQQILGQGPKLLIQFQNNGVVDDSQLPKDRFSAERLKGVDSTLKIQPAKLEDSAVYLCASSQQGETQYFGPGTRLLVL.